The 18 T cell receptor beta chains below were found in one sample sequenced in a study of T cells in Graves' hyperthyroidism and ophthalmopathy. TCR beta CDR3 regions were amplified from RNA. HTBI primers were used for first-round RT-PCR of the TCR CDR3. TCRdb ran MiXCR on the multiplex PCR reads and lists one entry per CDR3 protein. The table lists some 500,000 distinct CDR3 sequences, about 16% of them singletons. The sample consisted of blood. All receptors derive from a woman aged 25 to 39 with Graves' ophthalmopathy.

This clonotype was seen repeatedly, ten times or more. The chain joins TRBV4-3 to TRBJ1-4; no clear D. With 7 bases removed from V and 7 bases from J, the gap between germline ends came to 19 bases. This CDR3 region has 15 residues. Germline V gives CDR1 LGHNA, CDR2 YSLEER. CDR3 region: CASTSAGSFGEKLFF. The CDR3 DNA follows: TGCGCCAGCACCTCCGCTGGCAGCTTCGGTGAAAAACTGTTTTTT.

Many counts were recorded for this clonotype. The genes are TRBV12-3 or TRBV12-4 and TRBJ1-5; D unclear. The CDR3 length is 15 residues. The ends were cut back, 5 bases at V and 0 bases at J, with 11 bases in the middle. The CDR3 spells CASSPDPYSNQPQHF. CDR3 coding DNA: TGTGCCAGCAGTCCCGACCCCTATAGCAATCAGCCCCAGCATTTT.

This clonotype was counted a few times. The V call is TRBV5-8, the J call TRBJ2-1; TRBD1 matches 9 bases. CDR3 length: 15 amino acids. Germline lookup yields CDR1 SGHTS and CDR2 YDEGEE. J was trimmed by 5 bases and V by 0 bases; bases with no gene match: 3. CDR3 DNA sequence: TGTGCCAGCAGCTTGGTTGGGACAGGGAACAATGAGCAGTTCTTC. The encoded protein is CASSLVGTGNNEQFF.

This clonotype has at least ten counts. The chain carries TRBV2 and TRBJ1-5; TRBD1 might be the D (5 bases). CDR1 and CDR2 (germline): SNHLY, FYNNEI. V lost 2 bases and J lost 9, with 14 bases in between. This CDR3 is built from 14 residues. CDR3 in amino acids: CASSEQGPRGPQHF. The DNA of the CDR3 is TGTGCCAGCAGTGAACAGGGACCCCGGGGGCCCCAGCATTTT.

In its sample, this clonotype was seen many times. The genes are TRBV27 and TRBJ2-3; D is unresolved. In germline, CDR1 is MNHEY, CDR2 SMNVEV (reference sequence). This CDR3 contains 16 residues. V lost 5 bases and J 2 bases, leaving 17 bases between the germline ends. This CDR3 is CASSPSGGHFTDTQYF. CDR3 sequence (DNA): TGTGCCAGCAGTCCCTCGGGCGGCCACTTCACAGATACGCAGTATTTT.

In its sample, this clonotype was seen a few times. This chain links TRBV5-8 with TRBJ2-5; tentatively, D is TRBD2 (6 bases). The ends were cut back, 4 bases at V and 3 bases at J, with 13 bases in the middle. The CDR3 totals 14 residues. The V gene's germline CDR1 is SGHTS and CDR2 YDEGEE. CDR3 region: CASSRRRGEETQYF. As DNA, the CDR3 is TGTGCCAGCAGCAGAAGGAGGGGTGAAGAGACCCAGTACTTC.

This clonotype was seen more than once but under ten times. This sequence joins TRBV10-3 and TRBJ2-5, with a weak D call TRBD2 (5 bases). V lost 4 bases to trimming and J lost 1 base, with 10 bases between them. Germline CDR1 and CDR2: ENHRY and SYGVKD. The CDR3 extends over 14 amino acids. The DNA of the CDR3 is TGTGCCATCAGTGCCACGGGGATCCAAGAGACCCAGTACTTC. It is translated as CAISATGIQETQYF.

This clonotype was recorded a few times. The chain has TRBV28 and TRBJ1-2; 8 bases line up with TRBD1. V lost 6 bases to trimming and J lost 8 bases; unmatched junction nucleotides: 8. The CDR3 consists of 13 residues. Germline V lookup: CDR1 MDHEN, CDR2 SYDVKM. The CDR3 coding sequence is TGTGCCAGCAGCTCAGGACAGGGACAGGGCTACACCTTC. It yields the protein CASSSGQGQGYTF.

The V gene is TRBV11-2, the J gene TRBJ2-3; weak D call: TRBD2 (6 bases). Between the trimmed V and J ends, which lost 4 bases and 5 bases, there was a span of 19 bases. CDR1 SGHAT and CDR2 FQNNGV come from the germline V gene. This CDR3 is built from 16 residues. In DNA form, the CDR3 reads TGTGCCAGCAGCTCCGCGGGGTCTCCCCCCATAGATACGCAGTATTTT. Protein product: CASSSAGSPPIDTQYF.

The sample holds many counts of this clonotype. The gene calls are TRBV29-1 and TRBJ1-1; the D is unclear. CDR1 SQVTM and CDR2 ANQGSEA come from the germline V gene. With 8 bases removed from V and 3 bases from J, the gap between germline ends came to 13 bases. The CDR3 covers 12 residues. The CDR3 DNA is TGCAGCTTAGCACGTTCGGACACTGAAGCTTTCTTT. The encoded protein is CSLARSDTEAFF.

There are a few counts of this clonotype. The chain recombines TRBV28 with TRBJ2-1; TRBD2 might be the D (6 bases). Germline V gene lookup returns CDR1 MDHEN and CDR2 SYDVKM. V was clipped by 3 bases and J by 7 bases, with 22 bases between them. The CDR3 runs to 17 residues. CDR3 residues: CASSLNTGRGIWNEQFF. The CDR3 DNA is TGTGCCAGCAGTTTGAATACAGGACGGGGGATTTGGAATGAGCAGTTCTTC.

In its sample, this clonotype was seen a few times. The junction does not match germline at one end; this may be a read error. V usage is TRBV6-5 and J usage is TRBJ1-2; D is uncertain. Germline V gene data show CDR1 as MNHEY and CDR2 as SVGAGI. The CDR3 covers 15 residues. DNA for the CDR3: TGCGCCAGCAGTTACTCGATCCAGGTCGACTATGGCTACACCTTC. It translates to CASSYSIQVDYGYTF.

This clonotype was detected only once. A much larger clone sits a single nucleotide away, making a read error possible. The CDR3 sequence: CASSLRAGTGKNIQYF. In DNA, the CDR3 is TGTGCCAGCAGCCTCCGGGCCGGGACAGGCAAAAACATTCAGTACTTC. The chain is built from TRBV7-2 and TRBJ2-4; TRBD1 matches 8 bases. There are 16 residues in the CDR3. CDR1 is SGHTA, CDR2 FQGNSA, per germline. J gave up 3 bases and V 5 bases, and 9 bases lay outside the gene matches.

The chain recombines TRBV10-3 with TRBJ2-3; 13 nucleotides match TRBD2. The CDR3 length is 17 residues. Per germline, CDR1 ENHRY and CDR2 SYGVKD. V gave up 3 bases and J gave up 0 bases; unmatched junction bases: 3. This CDR3 reads CAISEGTSGASTDTQYF. The CDR3 coding sequence is TGTGCCATCAGTGAAGGGACTAGCGGGGCCAGCACAGATACGCAGTATTTT.

A few counts support this clonotype. This chain links TRBV27 with TRBJ1-5; 7 nucleotides align to TRBD1. CDR3 length: 14 residues. V lost 4 bases to trimming and J lost 3 bases; unmatched junction nucleotides: 3. The germline V gene encodes CDR1 MNHEY and CDR2 SMNVEV (reference sequence). The CDR3 spells CASSWGQPNQPQHF. CDR3 sequence (DNA): TGTGCCAGCAGTTGGGGACAGCCCAATCAGCCCCAGCATTTT.

In this sample, this clonotype turned up many times. This chain uses TRBV3-1 with TRBJ2-1, with D possibly matching TRBD2 (6 bases). The V gene lost 1 base and the J gene lost 0 bases, with 13 bases spanning the gap. The CDR3 is 17 residues long. The germline gives CDR1 LGHDT, CDR2 YNNKEL (reference sequence). As DNA, the CDR3 is TGTGCCAGCAGCCAAGGGTACGGCGGGAACTCCTACAATGAGCAGTTCTTC. Translating it yields CASSQGYGGNSYNEQFF.

As DNA, the CDR3 is TGTGCCAGTAGTATAGACGGGCGGCGGGACCAGCCCCAGCATTTT. This translates into CASSIDGRRDQPQHF. V usage is TRBV19 and J usage is TRBJ1-5; TRBD1 is a possible D gene (5 bases). Germline loops: CDR1 LNHDA, CDR2 SQIVND (reference sequence). The V end lost 0 bases, the J end lost 7 bases, and 13 bases lay between the germline ends. The CDR3 spans 15 residues.

V gene TRBV7-2 combines with J gene TRBJ1-5; 7 nucleotides align to TRBD1. Germline V gene data show CDR1 as SGHTA and CDR2 as FQGNSA. CDR3 length: 15 residues. Trimming took 1 base from V and 4 from J; bases not matched to a gene: 4. CDR3 nucleotide sequence: TGTGCCAGCAGCTTAGGTCCGGGACAGAATCAGCCCCAGCATTTT. As protein: CASSLGPGQNQPQHF.